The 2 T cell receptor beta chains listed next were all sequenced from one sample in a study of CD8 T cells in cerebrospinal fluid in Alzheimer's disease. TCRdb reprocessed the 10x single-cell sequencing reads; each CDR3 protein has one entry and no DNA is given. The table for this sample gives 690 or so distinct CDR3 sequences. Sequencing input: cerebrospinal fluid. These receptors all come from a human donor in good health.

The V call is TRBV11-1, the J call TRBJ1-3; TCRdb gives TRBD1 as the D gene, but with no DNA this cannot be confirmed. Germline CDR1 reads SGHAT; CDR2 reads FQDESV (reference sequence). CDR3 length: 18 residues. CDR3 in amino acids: CASSSRTGGLSSGNTIYF.

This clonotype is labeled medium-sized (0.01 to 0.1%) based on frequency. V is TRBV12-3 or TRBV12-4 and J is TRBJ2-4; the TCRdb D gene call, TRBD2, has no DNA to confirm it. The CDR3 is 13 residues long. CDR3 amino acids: CASSPYERAPQYF.